What follows are 3 T cell receptor beta chains derived from one specimen sequenced in a study of T cell responses to AZD1222 COVID-19 vaccine. The table came from immunoSEQ multiplex PCR; TCRdb's copy has only in-frame clones and leaves some out. Of 60,000 to 75,000 clones in the sample, 84% are singletons; the top ten hold 15% to 25%. This specimen was peripheral blood, taken on day 0 of AZD1222 vaccination. All receptors come from an adult in good health.

This sequence joins TRBV19 and TRBJ2-3; the D is unclear. The V gene lost 5 bases and the J gene lost 0 bases, with 15 bases spanning the gap. Germline V gene data show CDR1 as LNHDA and CDR2 as SQIVND (reference sequence). There are 16 residues in the CDR3. CDR3: CASSPRDGWSTDTQYF. In DNA form, the CDR3 reads TGTGCCAGTAGTCCGCGTGACGGGTGGAGCACAGATACGCAGTATTTT.

This chain connects TRBV27 to TRBJ1-5; 9 bases line up with TRBD1. V lost 2 bases and J lost 3; bases outside the gene matches: 2. CDR3 length equals 15 residues. Germline CDR1 is MNHEY and CDR2 is SMNVEV (reference sequence). The CDR3 loop is CASSLGTGYNQPQHF. The DNA for the CDR3 is TGTGCCAGCAGTTTAGGGACAGGGTACAATCAGCCCCAGCATTTT.

The V gene is TRBV14, the J gene TRBJ1-5; D unclear. Trimming took off 1 base at V and 3 bases at J, with 4 bases between the two ends. The length of the CDR3 is 13 residues. From germline, CDR1 is SGHDN and CDR2 FVKESK. In DNA form, the CDR3 reads TGTGCCAGCAGCCAAGGACTCAATCAGCCCCAGCATTTT. Translation gives CASSQGLNQPQHF.